The 18 T cell receptor beta chains in this list originate from one sample, sequenced in a study of blood T cells in healthy people across ages. A sample-barcoded 5' primer and a J-beta primer mix were used in a second PCR of roughly 7 to 12 cycles. Each CDR3 protein is one row after TCRdb ran MiXCR on the 5' RACE reads. Altogether approximately 800,000 distinct CDR3 sequences are present, 30% to 45% being singletons, with the ten largest covering over 10%. Input material: blood. The source of these receptors is a man aged 18 to 30 in good health.

Ten or more counts support this clonotype. V usage is TRBV6-2 or TRBV6-3 and J usage is TRBJ2-7; 7 positions match TRBD1. This CDR3 comprises 14 residues. Germline V gives CDR1 MNHEY, CDR2 SVGEGT. Trimming took 5 bases from V and 7 from J; bases not matched to a gene: 11. CDR3 bases: TGTGCCAGCAGTCGACCGGGACAGTTCTCTGAGCAGTACTTC. Amino acid sequence: CASSRPGQFSEQYF.

This clonotype was seen ten or more times. V is TRBV4-1 and J is TRBJ1-2; 7 bases align to TRBD1. Trimming took 3 bases from V and 0 from J; bases not matched to a gene: 7. Germline assignment: CDR1 MGHRA and CDR2 YSYEKL. The CDR3 contains 16 residues. This CDR3 is CASSQWGDSANYGYTF. CDR3 DNA sequence: TGCGCCAGCAGCCAGTGGGGGGACAGTGCTAACTATGGCTACACCTTC.

The CDR3 here is CSVNRGGNTIYF. The CDR3 nucleotides read TGCAGCGTCAACAGGGGTGGAAACACCATATATTTT. The gene calls are TRBV29-1 and TRBJ1-3; TRBD1 agrees at 7 bases. Germline CDR1 reads SQVTM; CDR2 reads ANQGSEA. After removal of 6 bases from V and 3 bases from J, the junction contained 2 bases not matched to a gene. The CDR3 covers 12 residues.

This clonotype appeared a few times. The rearrangement uses TRBV20-1 and TRBJ1-2; TRBD1 matches at 9 bases. Germline V gene data show CDR1 as DFQATT and CDR2 as SNEGSKA (reference sequence). V shed 4 bases, J shed 4 bases, and the junction held 13 bases outside the gene matches. The CDR3 runs to 16 residues. In nucleotides, the CDR3 is TGCAGTGCTAAGACAGGGGGAGGAGTAGGAGTCTATGGCTACACCTTC. Translated: CSAKTGGGVGVYGYTF.

CDR3 in DNA: TGTGCCAGCAGTCAAACAGGCCGCGGGGGGGCCTCCTACGAGCAGTACTTC. Protein sequence: CASSQTGRGGASYEQYF. The chain recombines TRBV16 with TRBJ2-7, with 9 nucleotides matching TRBD2. The CDR3 loop spans 17 amino acids. V lost 6 bases, J lost 0 bases, and 12 bases stayed unmatched. CDR1 is KGHSY and CDR2 is FQNENV in the germline V gene.

A remark on this clonotype: A much larger clone lies a single base off, so this may be a read error. The rearrangement links TRBV12-3 or TRBV12-4 to TRBJ2-1, with TRBD1 matching 7 bases. CDR3 size: 18 residues. J gave up 10 bases and V 5 bases, and 23 bases lay outside the gene matches. As DNA, the CDR3 is TGTGCCAGCAGTATGGCAGGGGGTATCCGAGGGGAATCCTACGAGCAGTTCTTC. Its protein product is CASSMAGGIRGESYEQFF.

The rearrangement uses TRBV7-2 and TRBJ1-2; D remains ambiguous. CDR3 length: 14 residues. The germline gives CDR1 SGHTA, CDR2 FQGNSA. Trimming removed 5 bases from V and 8 bases from J, with 18 bases in between. CDR3 sequence reads: CASSPNGMAPGYTF. CDR3 bases: TGTGCCAGCAGCCCAAATGGAATGGCTCCCGGCTACACCTTC.

This clonotype was observed a single time. The chain employs TRBV15 and TRBJ1-2, with a possible D match to TRBD1 (5 bases). Per germline, CDR1 LNHNV and CDR2 YYDKDF (reference sequence). The CDR3 runs 14 residues. V was pared by 0 bases and J by 3 bases, with 8 bases between. The CDR3 sequence: CATSRDGGYYGYTF. The CDR3 DNA sequence: TGTGCCACCAGCAGAGATGGGGGGTACTATGGCTACACCTTC.

This clonotype was seen more than once but under ten times. V usage is TRBV9 and J usage is TRBJ2-1; TRBD1 or TRBD2 may be the D gene (7 bases each). The ends were cut back, 0 bases at V and 1 base at J, with 20 bases in the middle. The CDR3 spans 19 residues. The germline CDR1 and CDR2 sequences are SGDLS and YYNGEE. The CDR3, as DNA: TGTGCCAGCAGCGTAGCTACCGGTCGACAGGGAGGGTCCTACAATGAGCAGTTCTTC. Translation: CASSVATGRQGGSYNEQFF.

This clonotype was seen a few times. The chain employs TRBV5-5 and TRBJ2-7; no reliable D call. The V end was cut by 2 bases, the J end by 4 bases, with 10 bases between. Per the germline V gene, CDR1 is SGHKS and CDR2 is YYEKEE (reference sequence). This CDR3 has 13 residues. The CDR3 bases are TGTGCCAGCAGCTTCTCTAACCGGTACGAGCAGTACTTC. Its translation is CASSFSNRYEQYF.

This chain uses TRBV29-1 with TRBJ2-3; D possibly corresponds to TRBD1 (6 bases). The CDR3 extends over 13 amino acids. Germline loops: CDR1 SQVTM, CDR2 ANQGSEA. Deletions cut 2 bases from V and 5 bases from J, with 11 bases between. Written as DNA, the CDR3 is TGCAGCGTTGAACAGGGGAGAGGAGATACGCAGTATTTT. Its translation: CSVEQGRGDTQYF.

A remark on this clonotype: Since a much larger clone is just one base distant, this may be a read error. The chain links TRBV12-3 or TRBV12-4 to TRBJ1-2; D unresolved. This CDR3 has 13 residues. DNA of the CDR3: TGTGCCAGCATTTTAGAGGGATTCTATGGCTACACCTTC. Translation gives CASILEGFYGYTF.

This clonotype was counted a few times. V gene TRBV20-1 combines with J gene TRBJ1-1, with TRBD1 matching over 9 bases. V was clipped by 1 base and J by 4 bases; unmatched bases: 10. Germline V gene data show CDR1 as DFQATT and CDR2 as SNEGSKA (reference sequence). This CDR3 is built from 16 residues. The CDR3 nucleotides read TGCAGTGCTAGAGTACCGGGACAGGGTATTCGCACTGAAGCTTTCTTT. Its protein is CSARVPGQGIRTEAFF.

This clonotype was detected many times. V and J are TRBV4-3 and TRBJ1-2; weak D call: TRBD1 (5 bases). There are 13 residues in the CDR3. V lost 0 bases and J 8 bases, leaving 10 bases between the germline ends. Per the germline V gene, CDR1 is LGHNA and CDR2 is YSLEER. The CDR3 loop reads CASSQDQGYGYTF. The CDR3 bases are TGCGCCAGCAGCCAAGATCAGGGCTACGGCTACACCTTC.

This sequence joins TRBV5-1 and TRBJ1-4, with D possibly TRBD1 on 5 matching bases. V gave up 0 bases and J gave up 4 bases, with 10 bases separating them. The CDR3 is 15 residues long. Germline CDR1 and CDR2: SGHRS and YFSETQ. CDR3 in DNA: TGCGCCAGCAGCTTGGATGGGACCCTTAATGAAAAACTGTTTTTT. It is translated as CASSLDGTLNEKLFF.

The chain carries TRBV7-3 and TRBJ2-2; weak D call: TRBD2 (6 bases). The V gene lost 5 bases and the J gene lost 3 bases, with 10 bases spanning the gap. The length of the CDR3 is 14 residues. Germline-derived CDR1 and CDR2 are SGHTA and FQGTGA. The CDR3 DNA reads as TGTGCCAGCAGCGCGTGGGGGGACACCGGGGAGCTGTTTTTT. Translation gives CASSAWGDTGELFF.

Here the CDR3 reads CSASLEAEQYF. The CDR3 DNA is TGCAGTGCTAGCCTAGAGGCTGAGCAGTACTTC. The V and J genes are TRBV20-1 and TRBJ2-5, with D uncertain. The CDR3 consists of 11 residues. Trimming removed 3 bases from V and 11 bases from J, with 13 bases in between. Germline CDR1 and CDR2: DFQATT and SNEGSKA (reference sequence).

The chain uses TRBV7-3 and TRBJ2-3; D unclear. Trimming stripped 0 bases from V and 6 bases from J, with 7 bases between. Germline assignment: CDR1 SGHTA and CDR2 FQGTGA. This CDR3 has 13 residues. DNA of the CDR3: TGTGCCAGCAGCTTAACACAGTCGGATACGCAGTATTTT. This encodes CASSLTQSDTQYF.